This note documents a single T cell receptor beta chain sequence. The RNA, roughly 0.45 to 1 ug, was put through reverse transcription using random hexamers. By means of immunoSEQ multiplex PCR, TCR beta CDR3 spanning 54 Vbeta and 13 Jbeta underwent amplification. TCRdb fed the immunoSEQ multiplex PCR reads into MiXCR, producing one record per CDR3 protein. The data hold approximately 150,000 distinct CDR3 sequences, with under 95% observed a single time. Germline loops: CDR1 SGHVS, CDR2 FQNEAQ. Trimming cost V 5 bases and J 0 bases; bases outside gene matches: 9. The CDR3 contains 18 residues. This sample was taken from a study of CD8 T cells in Susac syndrome. Healthy donors were controls matched for age and sex. Negative isolation yielded CD4+ and CD8+ T cells, and FACS enriched TEMRA cells.

The chain has TRBV7-8 and TRBJ1-5; the match to TRBD1 covers 11 bases. Sequenced sample: CD4+ T cells from PBMCs. The TCR was taken from a human donor in good health. The CDR3 nucleotides are TGTGCCAGCAGCCCCCGGACAGGGGGCCTAGTTAGCAATCAGCCCCAGCATTTT. Its protein product is CASSPRTGGLVSNQPQHF. Full variable domain (outside the CDR3, taken from reference TRBV7-8 and TRBJ1-5): GAGVSQSPRYKVAKRGQDVALRCDPISGHVSLFWYQQALGQGPEFLTYFQNEAQLDKSGLPSDRFFAERPEGSVSTLKIQRTQQEDSAVYLCASSPRTGGLVSNQPQHFGDGTRLSIL.